These T cell receptor beta chains were read from a single sample in a study of blood T cell repertoires in COVID-19. Profiling relied on immunoSEQ multiplex PCR, and the TCRdb table lists in-frame clones only, not all of them. This repertoire shows some 200,000 clones, about 83% found once; its top ten account for roughly 5%. Sequences were obtained from PBMCs or T cells enriched from blood (not recorded which). Source of these receptors: a woman aged 45-60 years who had been exposed to COVID-19. Both conserved end residues are part of each CDR3. Each record gives: J gene, V gene, CDR3 protein.

TRBJ1-2	TRBV11-1	CASSLAPQSGVYGYTF
TRBJ1-5	TRBV6-5	CASKTGVGQPQHF
TRBJ1-1	TRBV2	CASSSQTNTEAFF
TRBJ1-2	TRBV7-9	CASSLRPEGGYTF
TRBJ1-1	TRBV7-2	CASSLAGHTEAFF
TRBJ2-3	TRBV5-5	CASSASGGTTQYF
TRBJ1-1	TRBV5-5	CASSTSTARNTEAFF
TRBJ2-1	TRBV9	CASSLSGQRADEQFF
TRBJ1-1	TRBV5-8	CASSFNRGAEAFF
TRBJ1-2	TRBV5-1	CASSLGAEKYGYTF
TRBJ1-3	TRBV7-8	CASRLGGSGNTIYF
TRBJ1-2	TRBV19	CASSQNPDIYGYTF
TRBJ1-2	TRBV5-1	CASSSSGDRVVSYTF
TRBJ2-3	TRBV6-7	CASGGGTTIRTDTQYF
TRBJ2-7	TRBV29-1	CSVILAGDEQYF
TRBJ2-7	TRBV4-1	CASSQDWDTQQYF
TRBJ1-6	TRBV15	CATSRQGKDSPLHF